The 3 T cell receptor beta chains given below trace back to one sample, sequenced in a study of T cells in Graves' hyperthyroidism and ophthalmopathy. TCR beta CDR3 region amplification was performed from RNA transcripts. HTBI primers were used for first-round RT-PCR of the TCR CDR3. TCRdb reprocessed the multiplex PCR reads via MiXCR and lists one record per CDR3 protein. This sample has roughly 500,000 distinct CDR3 sequences, with around 22% found just once. Material for sequencing was blood. The receptors stem from a woman between 25 and 40 years old with Graves' ophthalmopathy.

About this clonotype itself: A read error may explain this, as a much larger clone is one base away. The rearrangement joins TRBV30 to TRBJ1-1, with D maybe TRBD1 (5 bases). Germline CDR1 GTSNPN, CDR2 SVGIG (reference sequence). The CDR3 has 16 amino acids. DNA for the CDR3: TGTGTCTGGAGTGTACCGAGGAGGGACGGGAACACTGAAGCTTTCTTT. Encoded protein: CVWSVPRRDGNTEAFF.

This clonotype was seen many times. The genes are TRBV6-6 and TRBJ1-1, with 7 bases that match TRBD1. J gave up 11 bases and V 4 bases, and 10 bases lay outside the gene matches. The CDR3 runs to 13 residues. Germline CDR1 MNHNY, CDR2 SVGAGI (reference sequence). CDR3 sequence (DNA): TGTGCCAGCAGTTCGACAGGGTTGGTTGGGGCTTTCTTT. Its protein product is CASSSTGLVGAFF.

This clonotype was counted many times. V gene TRBV5-1 combines with J gene TRBJ1-2; 7 bases match TRBD1. Trimming at V came to 0 bases and at J to 2 bases, leaving 4 bases not matched to a gene. Germline-derived CDR1 and CDR2 are SGHRS and YFSETQ. The length of the CDR3 is 15 residues. The CDR3 here is CASSLGDSRNYGYTF. For the CDR3, the DNA is TGCGCCAGCAGCTTGGGGGACAGCAGAAACTATGGCTACACCTTC.